This section outlines one TCR beta chain sequence together with its context. Its specificity is not known. One end of the junction varies from germline; a read error may be responsible. The data are from a study of cytomegalovirus exposure and HLA in healthy donors. At the level of the study: Genotyping of hundreds of donors showed that 70% to 90% belonged to the Caucasian-associated ancestry cluster.

Germline V gene sequence: CDR1 SEHNR, CDR2 FQNEAQ (reference sequence). The CDR3 loop spans 14 amino acids. PCR primers comprised 60 Vbeta and 13 Jbeta primers. Produced via immunoSEQ multiplex PCR; TCRdb's table is partial and in-frame only. The sample records about 120,000 clones, around three quarters being singletons. Study conclusions and caveats: A previous analysis found most TCR beta V segments productive roughly 87% or roughly 30% of the time. The study had only CMV serostatus as immune exposure information. From TCR beta sequences, most subjects' HLA-A and HLA-B alleles were reportedly predicted accurately.

The source is a man aged 25-45 years in good health and CMV-seropositive. The sequenced material came from PBMCs. V and J are TRBV7-9 and TRBJ1-4, with TRBD1 as a possible D gene (5 bases). CDR3 amino acids: CSSSRRQSNEKLFF. CDR3 sequence (DNA): TGTTCCAGCAGCCGAAGACAGAGTAATGAAAAACTGTTTTTT.